This TCR beta chain is drawn from a study of shared clonotypes between healthy human individuals. Whole-study findings and limits: The sole specimen, blood, was sampled, and tissue repertoires likely differ. Clonotype sharing among donors was expected to depend on sequencing depth.

A remark on this clone: Its target is not known.

Positive CCR7 selection of CD45RO-negative cells yielded the naive CD8 cells, and terminally differentiated effector memory CD45RA+ cells were excluded. None of the donors, who were healthy HIV-negative adults, had recently had acute infections or vaccinations. The protocol was immunoSEQ multiplex PCR, while the TCRdb copy is restricted to in-frame clones and leaves out a portion. The sample consists of over 2,000,000 clones, approximately 92% of them appearing once. This receptor was obtained from a man between 18 and 35 years old in good health. Some clones in this sample may be carry-over from other donors' samples. The sequenced material came from naive CD8+ T cells from PBMCs.

The CDR3 reads CATRAGQAYEQYF. The CDR3 DNA follows: TGTGCCACCCGGGCGGGACAGGCCTACGAGCAGTACTTC. V gene TRBV10-3 combines with J gene TRBJ2-7; 8 nucleotides agree with TRBD1. Germline CDR1 reads ENHRY; CDR2 reads SYGVKD. Trimming removed 10 bases from V and 2 bases from J; junction bases left unmatched: 7. This CDR3 is 13 amino acids long.